This TCR beta chain was identified in a study of blood T cell repertoires in COVID-19. Clones were read by immunoSEQ multiplex PCR, and TCRdb kept only the in-frame ones, dropping some. Among about 140,000 clones listed, approximately 88% were seen once. The CDR3 contains 15 residues. V lost 5 bases, J lost 4 bases, and 8 bases stayed unmatched. Germline V gives CDR1 MNHEY, CDR2 SMNVEV (reference sequence). Sequenced sample: PBMCs or T cells enriched from blood (not recorded which). The chain couples TRBV27 to TRBJ2-5; the match to TRBD1 covers 9 bases. This receptor was identified in a man in his sixties or seventies who had been exposed to COVID-19. CDR3 coding DNA: TGTGCCAGCAGTCGGACAGGGGTAGGAGGAGAGACCCAGTACTTC. This encodes CASSRTGVGGETQYF.